The clone carrying this T cell receptor (beta chain) was detected a few times. These data originate in a study of blood T cell repertoires in COVID-19. Study-level background: From the United States, Italy and Spain came samples of acute and convalescent COVID-19. The cDNA or gDNA used as material had been derived from T cells, B-cell-depleted T cells, or PBMCs.

In the original workflow: Reference gene primers were amplified, and this amplification served to estimate nucleated cell counts. TCRdb's copy holds only in-frame clones and misses some; the assay was immunoSEQ multiplex PCR. That table is the source of V, J and clone size, and D and trimming were worked out from the DNA. The sample contains 80,000 to 95,000 clones, over 70% of which appear only once. The CDR3 sequence is 15 residues long. Trimming stripped 6 bases from V and 8 bases from J, with 20 bases between. Germline CDR1 and CDR2: MNHEY and SVGEGT. This chain joins TRBV6-2 or TRBV6-3 and TRBJ2-1; the D is unclear. This TCR came from a woman aged 80 or over with active or convalescent COVID-19. Specimen: peripheral blood. The CDR3 loop reads CASSPRKPTLDEQFF. The CDR3 DNA sequence: TGTGCCAGCAGCCCCCGAAAACCTACCCTGGATGAGCAGTTCTTC.